The next 29 T cell receptor beta chains were all read from a single sample in a study of T cells in Graves' hyperthyroidism and ophthalmopathy. Researchers took RNA transcripts and amplified the TCR beta CDR3 regions from them. The TCR CDR3 first-round RT-PCR relied on the HTBI primer set. A single record per CDR3 protein comes from TCRdb applying MiXCR to the multiplex PCR reads. Of about 700,000 distinct CDR3 sequences listed, roughly 46% were seen once; the top ten hold 6.5% to 9%. Source material: peripheral blood or thyroid tissue (not recorded which). The receptors derive from an adult man with Graves' disease, either hyperthyroidism or ophthalmopathy (not recorded which).

The rearrangement joins TRBV7-8 to TRBJ2-5; TRBD1 matches 10 bases. The DNA matches TRBJ2-1 better at its end, which makes the J call doubtful. In germline, CDR1 is SGHVS, CDR2 FQNEAQ. The length of the CDR3 is 15 residues. The DNA for the CDR3 is TGTGCCAGCAGCTTACTGGACAGGGGGTCCGATGAGCAGTTCTTC. Its protein is CASSLLDRGSDEQFF.

The V gene is TRBV7-9, the J gene TRBJ2-5; the match to TRBD1 covers 11 bases. CDR1 and CDR2 from the germline V gene are SEHNR and FQNEAQ (reference sequence). This CDR3 contains 16 residues. Unmatched junction bases numbered 9, after V lost 5 bases and J lost 4 bases. The CDR3 here is CASSADRGRGRETQYF. The CDR3 DNA reads as TGTGCCAGCAGCGCGGACAGGGGGCGCGGGAGAGAGACCCAGTACTTC.

The gene calls are TRBV20-1 and TRBJ1-1; 8 nucleotides match TRBD1. This CDR3 has 14 amino acids. The germline CDR1 and CDR2 sequences are DFQATT and SNEGSKA (reference sequence). J was trimmed by 1 base and V by 2 bases; bases with no gene match: 3. The CDR3 DNA sequence: TGCAGTGCTAGACCGGGACAGGAGAACACTGAAGCTTTCTTT. Amino acid sequence: CSARPGQENTEAFF.

J is TRBJ2-2 and V is TRBV7-4; 11 bases match TRBD1. This CDR3 is 16 amino acids long. V was pared by 3 bases and J by 6 bases, with 6 bases of the junction left unmatched. CDR1 is SGHVT, CDR2 SQSDAQ, per germline. The CDR3 sequence is CASSFGQGAFAGELFF. The CDR3, as DNA: TGTGCCAGCAGCTTTGGACAGGGGGCATTCGCCGGGGAGCTGTTTTTT.

The sample holds many counts of this clonotype. The chain combines TRBV2 with TRBJ1-4, with D hard to call. Germline V CDR1 and CDR2: SNHLY, FYNNEI. The CDR3 contains 14 residues. Trimming pared 3 bases from V and 5 bases from J, leaving 10 bases between. The CDR3 DNA reads TGTGCCAGCAGTGAGCGACGGGTCAATGAAAAACTGTTTTTT. Translated, it gives CASSERRVNEKLFF. Supplemented by reference TRBV2 and TRBJ1-4, the full variable domain reads EPEVTQTPSHQVTQMGQEVILRCVPISNHLYFYWYRQILGQKVEFLVSFYNNEISEKSEIFDDQFSVERPDGSNFTLKIRSTKLEDSAMYFCASSERRVNEKLFFGSGTQLSVL.

The table lists this clonotype with many counts. CDR3 in amino acids: CASSQDRRITNEKLFF. DNA of the CDR3: TGTGCCAGCAGCCAAGATCGAAGGATAACTAATGAAAAACTGTTTTTT. The rearrangement joins TRBV14 to TRBJ1-4; unclear D gene. The germline CDR1 and CDR2 sequences are SGHDN and FVKESK. CDR3 size: 16 residues. Between the trimmed V and J ends, which lost 0 bases and 1 base, there was a span of 9 bases.

The rearrangement links TRBV20-1 to TRBJ1-1, with D possibly matching TRBD1 (6 bases). Germline-derived CDR1 and CDR2 are DFQATT and SNEGSKA (reference sequence). This CDR3 comprises 14 residues. V lost 0 bases to trimming and J lost 4 bases, with 12 bases between them. CDR3 sequence: CSARDLGGPTEAFF. DNA of the CDR3: TGCAGTGCTAGAGATCTTGGGGGGCCCACTGAAGCTTTCTTT.

The chain joins TRBV20-1 to TRBJ2-5, with 12 bases matching TRBD2. The CDR3 totals 15 residues. J lost 4 bases, V lost 1 base, and 4 bases had no gene match. Germline V gene sequence: CDR1 DFQATT, CDR2 SNEGSKA (reference sequence). This CDR3 reads CSARASGRAGETQYF. Written as DNA, the CDR3 is TGCAGTGCTAGAGCTAGCGGGAGGGCCGGAGAGACCCAGTACTTC.

This chain connects TRBV29-1 to TRBJ1-6; the match to TRBD1 covers 9 bases. Germline V gene sequence: CDR1 SQVTM, CDR2 ANQGSEA. V shed 7 bases and J 11 bases; nucleotides not matched to a gene: 6. This CDR3 is 12 amino acids long. The CDR3 bases are TGCAGCGCTGGGACAGGGAAGACACCCCTCCACTTT. Protein sequence: CSAGTGKTPLHF.

In regard to this clonotype: A clone one base away is much larger, so this may be a read error. This chain joins TRBV6-1 and TRBJ1-4; 8 bases agree with TRBD1. This CDR3 contains 17 residues. V trimming: 3 bases; J trimming: 1 base; junction bases outside the gene matches: 7. Germline V gene data show CDR1 as MNHNS and CDR2 as SASEGT. CDR3 sequence (DNA): TGTGCCAGCAGTGAGCGAGGCGGGACAGGAACTAATGAAAAACTGTTTTTT. It is translated as CASSERGGTGTNEKLFF.

This rearrangement joins TRBV25-1 to TRBJ1-2; TRBD1 matches at 10 bases. This CDR3 has 16 amino acids. The junction had 9 bases not matched to a gene; V was cut back by 4 bases and J by 4 bases. Per the germline V gene, CDR1 is MGHDK and CDR2 is SYGVNS. CDR3 DNA: TGTGCCAGCAGTGCAACTAGGGGACAGGGGAGCTATGGCTACACCTTC. Protein product: CASSATRGQGSYGYTF.

The rearrangement joins TRBV29-1 to TRBJ1-3; TRBD1 matches 8 bases. Germline V CDR1 and CDR2: SQVTM, ANQGSEA. The length of the CDR3 is 13 residues. Trimming at V came to 6 bases and at J to 3 bases, leaving 4 bases not matched to a gene. The CDR3 DNA follows: TGCAGCGTGGCGGACAGGGATGGAAACACCATATATTTT. It yields the protein CSVADRDGNTIYF. The full variable domain, its missing parts supplied by reference TRBV29-1 and TRBJ1-3, is SAVISQKPSRDICQRGTSLTIQCQVDSQVTMMFWYRQQPGQSLTLIATANQGSEATYESGFVIDKFPISRPNLTFSTLTVSNMSPEDSSIYLCSVADRDGNTIYFGEGSWLTVV.

This clonotype showed up just a few times. The chain is built from TRBV5-4 and TRBJ2-5; the D is unclear. V lost 2 bases and J lost 0, with 8 bases in between. CDR3 length equals 14 residues. CDR1 SGHNT and CDR2 YYREEE come from the germline V gene (reference sequence). The CDR3 nucleotides read TGTGCCAGCAGCTTCGACACGTACCAAGAGACCCAGTACTTC. Translating gives CASSFDTYQETQYF.

A word on this clonotype: The missing conserved phenylalanine or tryptophan at the end of this CDR3 makes a read error likely. The V call is TRBV19, the J call TRBJ1-2, with D maybe TRBD1 (6 bases). The CDR3 totals 14 residues. Germline values: CDR1 LNHDA, CDR2 SQIVND (reference sequence). Deletions cut 3 bases from V and 4 bases from J, with 12 bases between. Here the CDR3 reads CASSIMDSLYGYTS. The CDR3 bases are TGTGCCAGTAGTATCATGGACAGCCTCTATGGCTACACCTCC.

This clonotype was found a few times. This chain connects TRBV20-1 to TRBJ2-2, with 14 bases fitting TRBD2. Trimming took 3 bases from V and 4 from J; bases not matched to a gene: 7. CDR3 length: 17 residues. CDR1 and CDR2 from the germline V gene are DFQATT and SNEGSKA (reference sequence). The CDR3 loop reads CSASKGLAGGSTGELFF. CDR3 DNA sequence: TGCAGTGCTAGCAAAGGACTAGCGGGAGGTTCCACCGGGGAGCTGTTTTTT.

This chain joins TRBV7-9 and TRBJ2-5; possibly TRBD2 for D (5 bases). The CDR3 totals 17 residues. CDR1 is SEHNR and CDR2 is FQNEAQ in the germline V gene (reference sequence). Trimming cost V 5 bases and J 1 base, with 20 bases left between them. The CDR3 coding sequence is TGTGCCAGCAGCAAGGACGTCATAAGGACTCGCCAAGAGACCCAGTACTTC. Translated: CASSKDVIRTRQETQYF.

This clonotype turned up a few times. This chain uses TRBV7-8 with TRBJ2-7, with no clear D. With 0 bases removed from V and 6 bases from J, the gap between germline ends came to 15 bases. The CDR3 length is 15 residues. Per the germline V gene, CDR1 is SGHVS and CDR2 is FQNEAQ. The CDR3 DNA reads as TGTGCCAGCAGCTTAGCGCTGGACCAACGCCTCGAGCAGTACTTC. Translation gives CASSLALDQRLEQYF.

The chain joins TRBV7-9 to TRBJ1-4, with D unresolved. The CDR3 is 18 residues long. Germline V gene lookup returns CDR1 SEHNR and CDR2 FQNEAQ (reference sequence). V was trimmed by 0 bases and J by 0 bases, leaving 14 bases between them. CDR3 sequence: CASSLAADRVPTNEKLFF. In DNA form, the CDR3 reads TGTGCCAGCAGCTTAGCCGCGGACCGGGTTCCAACTAATGAAAAACTGTTTTTT.

V usage is TRBV9 and J usage is TRBJ2-7; D perhaps matches TRBD2 (6 bases). The length of the CDR3 is 16 residues. V was pared by 5 bases and J by 6 bases, with 24 bases between. Germline loops: CDR1 SGDLS, CDR2 YYNGEE. CDR3 sequence reads: CASSYSQSVAGREQYF. CDR3 bases: TGTGCCAGCAGTTACTCTCAGTCGGTCGCGGGACGCGAGCAGTACTTC. Looking up the rest from reference TRBV9 and TRBJ2-7 gives the full variable domain: DSGVTQTPKHLITATGQRVTLRCSPRSGDLSVYWYQQSLDQGLQFLIQYYNGEERAKGNILERFSAQQFPDLHSELNLSSLELGDSALYFCASSYSQSVAGREQYFGPGTRLTVT.

This clonotype has at least ten counts. V and J are TRBV7-9 and TRBJ1-6; D might be TRBD1 (6 bases). CDR3 length: 14 residues. The ends were cut back, 0 bases at V and 9 bases at J, with 9 bases in the middle. The germline gives CDR1 SEHNR, CDR2 FQNEAQ (reference sequence). The CDR3 protein is CASSLAGGASPLHF. Here the CDR3 DNA reads TGTGCCAGCAGCTTAGCAGGGGGGGCTTCACCCCTCCACTTT.

This clonotype has just a few counts. CDR3 in DNA: TGTGCCAGCAGCCAATTGGACAGGGAAAACACTGAAGCTTTCTTT. This codes for CASSQLDRENTEAFF. The chain links TRBV7-2 to TRBJ1-1, with TRBD1 matching 8 bases. J was trimmed by 2 bases and V by 5 bases; bases with no gene match: 7. The CDR3 is 15 amino acids. Looked up from germline, CDR1 is SGHTA and CDR2 is FQGNSA.

Concerning this clonotype itself: This sequence may be a read error, since a much larger clone differs from it by one base. This chain links TRBV29-1 with TRBJ1-3; the D gene is possibly TRBD1 (5 bases). The CDR3 length is 13 residues. Germline loops: CDR1 SQVTM, CDR2 ANQGSEA. CDR3 sequence: CSGQRGSGNTKYF. CDR3 nucleotide sequence: TGCAGCGGACAGCGGGGTTCTGGAAACACCAAATATTTT.

This clonotype showed up many times. The chain employs TRBV19 and TRBJ1-5; TRBD1 aligns across 7 bases. J gave up 1 base and V 6 bases, and 6 bases lay outside the gene matches. This CDR3 spans 15 amino acids. Germline V gene data show CDR1 as LNHDA and CDR2 as SQIVND (reference sequence). The CDR3 here is CASRPPGQSNQPQHF. In DNA, the CDR3 is TGTGCCAGTAGACCACCGGGACAGAGCAATCAGCCCCAGCATTTT.

The rearrangement joins TRBV7-9 to TRBJ1-1, with D tentatively TRBD1 (5 bases). Germline-derived CDR1 and CDR2 are SEHNR and FQNEAQ (reference sequence). The CDR3 extends over 13 amino acids. Trimming stripped 0 bases from V and 7 bases from J, with 9 bases between. CDR3 residues: CASSLALGDEAFF. The CDR3 coding sequence is TGTGCCAGCAGCTTAGCGCTAGGGGATGAAGCTTTCTTT.

In its sample, this clonotype was seen a few times. The chain is built from TRBV5-1 and TRBJ2-7, with 11 bases identical to TRBD1. Per the germline V gene, CDR1 is SGHRS and CDR2 is YFSETQ. This CDR3 contains 15 residues. J gave up 2 bases and V 4 bases, and 5 bases lay outside the gene matches. The CDR3 protein is CASSPGQGVPYEQYF. The CDR3 nucleotides read TGCGCCAGCAGCCCGGGACAGGGGGTCCCCTACGAGCAGTACTTC.

This chain uses TRBV15 with TRBJ1-4; 7 bases fit TRBD1. The CDR3 totals 14 residues. Germline lookup yields CDR1 LNHNV and CDR2 YYDKDF (reference sequence). V was pared by 1 base and J by 6 bases, with 2 bases of the junction left unmatched. DNA for the CDR3: TGTGCCACCAGCAGAGGACAGGGTTATGAAAAACTGTTTTTT. Translated, it gives CATSRGQGYEKLFF.

CDR3 in amino acids: CASSDSLGSKNQPQHF. CDR3 bases: TGTGCCAGCAGTGACTCTTTAGGGAGCAAGAATCAGCCCCAGCATTTT. This sequence joins TRBV2 and TRBJ1-5; unclear D gene. Germline loops: CDR1 SNHLY, CDR2 FYNNEI. The V gene lost 3 bases and the J gene lost 4 bases, with 16 bases spanning the gap. The CDR3 runs to 16 residues.

This clonotype was seen at least ten times. The genes are TRBV7-8 and TRBJ1-2; D is perhaps TRBD1 (6 bases). The CDR3 has 15 residues. CDR1 is SGHVS, CDR2 FQNEAQ, per germline. The germline V and J ends were trimmed by 5 bases and 1 base, with 14 bases remaining between them. The CDR3: CASSATGTHNYGYTF. CDR3 coding DNA: TGTGCCAGCAGCGCTACCGGGACACATAACTATGGCTACACCTTC.

This clonotype has at least ten counts. The chain carries TRBV20-1 and TRBJ2-5; D is possibly TRBD1 (5 bases). Germline lookup yields CDR1 DFQATT and CDR2 SNEGSKA (reference sequence). The CDR3 covers 12 residues. V was shortened by 5 bases and J by 2 bases, with 9 bases between the two germline ends. CDR3 amino acids: CSAAKGQETQYF. As DNA, the CDR3 is TGCAGTGCTGCTAAGGGGCAAGAGACCCAGTACTTC.